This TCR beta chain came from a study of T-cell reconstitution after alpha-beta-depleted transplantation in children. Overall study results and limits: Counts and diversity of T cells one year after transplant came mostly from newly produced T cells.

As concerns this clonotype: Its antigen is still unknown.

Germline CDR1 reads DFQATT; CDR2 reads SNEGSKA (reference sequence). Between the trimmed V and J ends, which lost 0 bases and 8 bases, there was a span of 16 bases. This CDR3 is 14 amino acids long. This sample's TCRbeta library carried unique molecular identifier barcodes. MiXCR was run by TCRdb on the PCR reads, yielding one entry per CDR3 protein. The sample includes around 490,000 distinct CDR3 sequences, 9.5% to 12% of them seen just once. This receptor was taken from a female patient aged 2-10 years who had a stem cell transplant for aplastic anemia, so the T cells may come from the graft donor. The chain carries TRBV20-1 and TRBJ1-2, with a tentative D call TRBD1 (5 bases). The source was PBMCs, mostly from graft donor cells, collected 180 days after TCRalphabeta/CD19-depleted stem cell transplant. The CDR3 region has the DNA TGCAGTGCTAGAGATTTAGGGGCCTGGACGGGCTACACCTTC. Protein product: CSARDLGAWTGYTF.